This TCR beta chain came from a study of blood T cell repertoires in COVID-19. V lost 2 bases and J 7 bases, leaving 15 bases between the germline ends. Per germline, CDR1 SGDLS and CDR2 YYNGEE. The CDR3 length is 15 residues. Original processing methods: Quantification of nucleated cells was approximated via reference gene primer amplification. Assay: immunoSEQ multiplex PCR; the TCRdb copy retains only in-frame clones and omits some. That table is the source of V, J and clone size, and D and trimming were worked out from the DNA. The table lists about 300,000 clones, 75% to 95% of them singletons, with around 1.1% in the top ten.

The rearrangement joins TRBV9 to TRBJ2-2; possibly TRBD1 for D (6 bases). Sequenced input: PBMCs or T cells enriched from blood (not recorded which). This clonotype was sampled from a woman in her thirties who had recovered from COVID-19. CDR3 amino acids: CASSVGAQGIGELFF. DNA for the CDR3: TGTGCCAGCAGCGTCGGAGCTCAGGGGATCGGGGAGCTGTTTTTT.